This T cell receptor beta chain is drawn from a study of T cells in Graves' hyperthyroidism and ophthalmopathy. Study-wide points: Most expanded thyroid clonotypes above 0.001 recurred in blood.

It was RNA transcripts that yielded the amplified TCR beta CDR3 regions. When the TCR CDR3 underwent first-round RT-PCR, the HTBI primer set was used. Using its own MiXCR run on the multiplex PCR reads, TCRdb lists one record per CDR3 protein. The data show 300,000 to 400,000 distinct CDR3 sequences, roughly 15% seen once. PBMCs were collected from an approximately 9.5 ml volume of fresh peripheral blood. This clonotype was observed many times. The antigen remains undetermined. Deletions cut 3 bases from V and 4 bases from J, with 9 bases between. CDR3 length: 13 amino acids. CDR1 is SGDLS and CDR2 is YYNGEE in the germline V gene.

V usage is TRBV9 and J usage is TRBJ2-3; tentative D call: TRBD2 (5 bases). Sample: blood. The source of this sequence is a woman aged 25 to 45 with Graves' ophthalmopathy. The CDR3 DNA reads TGTGCCAGCAGCGCCGGACTGGCAGATACGCAGTATTTT. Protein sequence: CASSAGLADTQYF.